These 7 T cell receptor beta chains originate from one sample sequenced in a study of blood T cell repertoires in COVID-19. Clones were read by immunoSEQ multiplex PCR, and TCRdb kept only the in-frame ones, dropping some. The data show 75,000 to 100,000 clones, about nine tenths seen once. Sequencing was done on a sample of peripheral blood. The receptors stem from a woman of 80 years or more with acute or convalescent COVID-19.

The rearrangement links TRBV19 to TRBJ2-2; D is possibly TRBD2 (6 bases). Trimming took 6 bases from V and 1 from J, leaving 15 bases between them. CDR3 length: 16 residues. Germline CDR1 and CDR2: LNHDA and SQIVND (reference sequence). This chain's CDR3 is CASRQPGLMNTGELFF. The CDR3 DNA reads as TGTGCCAGTAGACAACCGGGACTTATGAACACCGGGGAGCTGTTTTTT.

This clone was counted a few times. This chain connects TRBV7-6 to TRBJ1-4; D not resolved. CDR3 size: 15 residues. The germline V gene has CDR1 SGHVS and CDR2 FNYEAQ. V shed 2 bases and J shed 8 bases, with 15 bases lying between them. CDR3 DNA sequence: TGTGCCAGCAGCTTACTTTCTAGCCGTGGGGAAAAACTGTTTTTT. Its protein product is CASSLLSSRGEKLFF. The entire variable domain, with the rest obtained from reference TRBV7-6 and TRBJ1-4, is as follows: GAGVSQSPRYKVTKRGQDVALRCDPISGHVSLYWYRQALGQGPEFLTYFNYEAQQDKSGLPNDRFSAERPEGSISTLTIQRTEQRDSAMYRCASSLLSSRGEKLFFGSGTQLSVL.

The J gene is TRBJ2-3, the V gene TRBV10-3, with D maybe TRBD1 (6 bases). Trimming removed 3 bases from V and 5 bases from J, with 12 bases in between. The CDR3 sequence is 14 residues long. Per the germline V gene, CDR1 is ENHRY and CDR2 is SYGVKD. The CDR3 coding sequence is TGTGCCATCAGTGAACAGGGTTTTGAAGATACGCAGTATTTT. Its translation: CAISEQGFEDTQYF.

The chain combines TRBV4-2 with TRBJ2-5; D is possibly TRBD2 (5 bases). V lost 5 bases to trimming and J lost 4 bases, with 14 bases between them. Germline V gene data show CDR1 as LGHNA and CDR2 as YNFKEQ. The CDR3 has 14 residues. For the CDR3, the DNA is TGTGCCAGCAGCGGATCCGGGATCTCAGAGACCCAGTACTTC. It translates to CASSGSGISETQYF.

In its sample, this clone was seen once. The gene calls are TRBV7-2 and TRBJ1-1; unclear D gene. In germline, CDR1 is SGHTA, CDR2 FQGNSA. With 5 bases removed from V and 1 base from J, the gap between germline ends came to 11 bases. This CDR3 is built from 14 residues. The CDR3 loop reads CASSMVGWNTEAFF. The DNA for the CDR3 is TGTGCCAGCAGCATGGTCGGGTGGAACACTGAAGCTTTCTTT.

This clone was seen a handful of times. This rearrangement joins TRBV5-1 to TRBJ1-3; D is ambiguous. This CDR3 spans 13 amino acids. CDR1 and CDR2 from the germline V gene are SGHRS and YFSETQ. Trimming took 8 bases from V and 4 from J, leaving 13 bases between them. The CDR3 reads CASSSGEGNTIYF. CDR3 sequence (DNA): TGCGCCAGTTCCTCCGGTGAGGGAAACACCATATATTTT.

This sequence joins TRBV12-3 or TRBV12-4 and TRBJ2-3; a possible D gene is TRBD2 (5 bases). This CDR3 has 13 residues. V lost 5 bases to trimming and J lost 6 bases, with 12 bases between them. Written as DNA, the CDR3 is TGTGCCAGCAGTCCCCGGACTGGGGATACGCAGTATTTT. This codes for CASSPRTGDTQYF.